Listed here are 5 T cell receptor beta chains from one sample, sequenced in a study of blood T cell repertoires in COVID-19. Some clones are missing from TCRdb's copy, which holds only in-frame ones; the method was immunoSEQ multiplex PCR. The top ten hold roughly 2.9% of the sample, which has about 270,000 clones, around 90% seen once. Sample: PBMCs or T cells enriched from blood (not recorded which). These receptors originate from a man aged 35 to 55 who had been exposed to COVID-19.

The gene calls are TRBV11-2 and TRBJ2-3; 8 bases line up with TRBD1. From germline, CDR1 is SGHAT and CDR2 FQNNGV. The V segment lost 5 bases and the J segment 1 base; nucleotides outside the gene matches: 2. The CDR3 runs to 14 residues. The CDR3 loop reads CASSLGQGTDTQYF. CDR3 nucleotides: TGTGCCAGCAGCCTGGGACAGGGCACAGATACGCAGTATTTT.

The V and J genes are TRBV6-6 and TRBJ2-1, with TRBD2 matching 7 bases. The germline CDR1 and CDR2 sequences are MNHNY and SVGAGI (reference sequence). The CDR3 spans 16 residues. Unmatched junction bases numbered 4, after V lost 2 bases and J lost 0 bases. In nucleotides, the CDR3 is TGTGCCAGCAGTTACAGAGGCGGGAGCTCCTACAATGAGCAGTTCTTC. Protein sequence: CASSYRGGSSYNEQFF.

The chain uses TRBV12-3 or TRBV12-4 and TRBJ2-4, with TRBD2 matching over 7 bases. The J segment lost 8 bases and the V segment lost 5 bases, leaving 6 bases of the junction unmatched. The CDR3 totals 13 residues. In DNA form, the CDR3 reads TGTGCCAGCAGTCCGGGACTATCGCACATTCAGTACTTC. The encoded protein is CASSPGLSHIQYF.

This sequence joins TRBV27 and TRBJ2-2; TRBD2 might be the D (6 bases). The V end lost 7 bases, the J end lost 7 bases, and 25 bases lay between the germline ends. The CDR3 spans 17 residues. Germline values: CDR1 MNHEY, CDR2 SMNVEV (reference sequence). CDR3 DNA sequence: TGTGCCAGCACCGAAAATGGTCGTCGGGGGAAGGGCGGGGAGCTGTTTTTT. It is translated as CASTENGRRGKGGELFF.

This clone was observed a single time. V gene TRBV4-1 combines with J gene TRBJ1-4; 8 nucleotides agree with TRBD1. The germline V gene encodes CDR1 MGHRA and CDR2 YSYEKL. CDR3 size: 15 residues. V shed 1 base and J 7 bases; nucleotides not matched to a gene: 5. As DNA, the CDR3 is TGCGCCAGCAGCCAAGTATACAGGGGGGCTGAAAAACTGTTTTTT. Its protein product is CASSQVYRGAEKLFF.